Below, 7 T cell receptor beta chains from the same sample are listed, as sequenced in a study of CD8+CD57+ T cells in acquired aplastic anemia. Only patients with CD8+CD57+ cell expansion on flow cytometry were chosen for sequencing. Investigators profiled TCR beta VDJ and CDR3 from genomic DNA template. TCRdb used MiXCR to reprocess the reads, holding one entry per CDR3 protein. Of a few hundred thousand distinct CDR3 sequences listed, 56% were seen once; the top ten hold roughly 1.3%. What was sequenced was sorted CD4+, CD8+, or CD8+CD57+ T cells (not recorded which) from PBMCs. Receptors originate from a human donor with aplastic anemia.

The chain joins TRBV24-1 to TRBJ2-7; TRBD1 agrees at 8 bases. Per the germline V gene, CDR1 is KGHDR and CDR2 is SFDVKD. The J segment lost 6 bases and the V segment lost 11 bases, leaving 17 bases of the junction unmatched. This CDR3 is 15 amino acids long. CDR3 loop: CASSVASQGAGEQYF. As DNA, the CDR3 is TGTGCCAGCAGCGTAGCTAGCCAGGGGGCAGGCGAGCAGTACTTC.

The rearrangement joins TRBV10-3 to TRBJ2-3; D is unresolved. The germline CDR1 and CDR2 sequences are ENHRY and SYGVKD. This CDR3 region has 16 residues. The V end lost 4 bases, the J end lost 6 bases, and 20 bases lay between the germline ends. The CDR3 sequence: CAISAVIGATRDTQYF. Written as DNA, the CDR3 is TGTGCCATCAGTGCGGTGATCGGCGCTACGAGGGATACGCAGTATTTT.

This clonotype was seen ten or more times. The rearrangement links TRBV4-1 to TRBJ2-5, with 14 bases aligning to TRBD2. The J segment lost 4 bases and the V segment lost 3 bases, leaving 7 bases of the junction unmatched. The germline gives CDR1 MGHRA, CDR2 YSYEKL. The CDR3 runs to 17 residues. The CDR3 DNA reads as TGCGCCAGCAGCCATCCCGGACTAGCGGGAGGAGGAGAGACCCAGTACTTC. This sequence encodes CASSHPGLAGGGETQYF.

This clonotype appeared a single time. Compared with germline, one end of the junction differs, possibly owing to a read error. The chain uses TRBV9 and TRBJ2-1, with D tentatively TRBD1 or TRBD2 (5 bases each). CDR1 is SGDLS, CDR2 YYNGEE, per germline. CDR3 size: 13 residues. CDR3 coding DNA: TGTGCCGGCAGCGGTAGACAGTACAATGAGCAGTTCTTC. Residues: CAGSGRQYNEQFF. Drawing the rest from reference TRBV9 and TRBJ2-1, the complete variable domain is DSGVTQTPKHLITATGQRVTLRCSPRSGDLSVYWYQQSLDQGLQFLIQYYNGEERAKGNILERFSAQQFPDLHSELNLSSLELGDSALYFCAGSGRQYNEQFFGPGTRLTVL.

This sequence joins TRBV9 and TRBJ2-5; possibly TRBD2 for D (5 bases). The CDR3 totals 11 residues. V lost 4 bases to trimming and J lost 9 bases, with 10 bases between them. Germline CDR1 reads SGDLS; CDR2 reads YYNGEE. This CDR3 is CASSLGLAQYF. CDR3 DNA: TGTGCCAGCAGCTTAGGACTCGCCCAGTACTTC.

The rearrangement uses TRBV12-3 or TRBV12-4 and TRBJ2-5, with 10 bases identical to TRBD2. This CDR3 comprises 14 residues. The J segment lost 5 bases and the V segment lost 3 bases, leaving 3 bases of the junction unmatched. The CDR3 bases are TGTGCCAGCAGTTTCACGGGACTAGCGGAGACCCAGTACTTC. It translates to CASSFTGLAETQYF.

Concerning this clonotype: The CDR3 end shows no conserved phenylalanine or tryptophan, and so a read error is likely. The V gene is TRBV20-1, the J gene TRBJ2-7; 7 nucleotides align to TRBD2. The J segment lost 0 bases and the V segment lost 3 bases, leaving 8 bases of the junction unmatched. The CDR3 has 15 residues. Germline V gives CDR1 DFQATT, CDR2 SNEGSKA (reference sequence). The CDR3 bases are TGCAGTGCTAGCGGACCGGGACTATACTCCTACGAGCAGTACCTC. Protein sequence: CSASGPGLYSYEQYL.